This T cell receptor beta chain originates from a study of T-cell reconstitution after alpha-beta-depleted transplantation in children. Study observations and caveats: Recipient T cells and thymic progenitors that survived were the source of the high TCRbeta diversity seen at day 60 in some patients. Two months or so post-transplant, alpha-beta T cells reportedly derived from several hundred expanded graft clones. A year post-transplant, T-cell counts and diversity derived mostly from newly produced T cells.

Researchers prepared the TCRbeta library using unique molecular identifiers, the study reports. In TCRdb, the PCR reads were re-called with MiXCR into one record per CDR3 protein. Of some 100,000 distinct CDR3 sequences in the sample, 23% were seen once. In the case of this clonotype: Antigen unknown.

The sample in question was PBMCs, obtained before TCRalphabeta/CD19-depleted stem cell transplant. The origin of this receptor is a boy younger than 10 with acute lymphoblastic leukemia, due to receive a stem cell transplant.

CDR3 coding DNA: TGCAGTGCTAGAGCTCCGGCAAACTATGGCTACACCTTC. This translates into CSARAPANYGYTF. The V and J genes are TRBV20-1 and TRBJ1-2, with no clear D. V shed 1 base and J shed 2 bases, with 8 bases lying between them. In germline, CDR1 is DFQATT, CDR2 SNEGSKA (reference sequence). The CDR3 loop spans 13 amino acids.